The clone carrying this T cell receptor (beta chain) was seen at least ten times. The CDR3 length is 14 residues. From germline, CDR1 is MNHEY and CDR2 SMNVEV (reference sequence). Between the trimmed V and J ends, which lost 5 bases and 9 bases, there was a span of 17 bases. The data derive from a study of T cell repertoires in cytomegalovirus infection. TCRdb reanalysed the reads using MiXCR and keeps one entry per CDR3 protein. The profile shows hundreds of thousands of distinct CDR3 sequences, about 11% of them singletons. The receptor was isolated from a human donor in good health (CMV status not recorded). Some clones in this sample may be carry-over from other donors' samples. The source material was PBMCs. The chain recombines TRBV27 with TRBJ2-1; no clear D gene. The CDR3 sequence is CASSPPVKSSEQFF. The CDR3 DNA reads as TGTGCCAGCAGTCCGCCGGTCAAAAGTAGTGAGCAGTTCTTC.